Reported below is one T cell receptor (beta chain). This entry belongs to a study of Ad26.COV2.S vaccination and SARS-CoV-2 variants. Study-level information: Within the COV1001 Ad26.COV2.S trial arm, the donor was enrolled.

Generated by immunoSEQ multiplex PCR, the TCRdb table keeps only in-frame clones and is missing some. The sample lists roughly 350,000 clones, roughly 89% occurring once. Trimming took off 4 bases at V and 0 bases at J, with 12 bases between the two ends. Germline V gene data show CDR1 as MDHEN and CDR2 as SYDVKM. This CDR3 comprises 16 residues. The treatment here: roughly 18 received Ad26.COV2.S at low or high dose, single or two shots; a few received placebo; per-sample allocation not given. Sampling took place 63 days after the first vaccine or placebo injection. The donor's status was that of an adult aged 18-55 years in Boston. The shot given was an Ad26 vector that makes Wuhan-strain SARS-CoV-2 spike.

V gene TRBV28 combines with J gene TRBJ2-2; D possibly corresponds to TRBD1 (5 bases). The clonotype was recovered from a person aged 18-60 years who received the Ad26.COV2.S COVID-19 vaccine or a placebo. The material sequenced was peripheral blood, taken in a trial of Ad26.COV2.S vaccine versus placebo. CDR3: CASSSTDNANTGELFF. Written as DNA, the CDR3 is TGTGCCAGCAGTTCGACAGATAACGCGAACACCGGGGAGCTGTTTTTT. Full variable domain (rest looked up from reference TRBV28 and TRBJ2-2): DVKVTQSSRYLVKRTGEKVFLECVQDMDHENMFWYRQDPGLGLRLIYFSYDVKMKEKGDIPEGYSVSREKKERFSLILESASTNQTSMYLCASSSTDNANTGELFFGEGSRLTVL.